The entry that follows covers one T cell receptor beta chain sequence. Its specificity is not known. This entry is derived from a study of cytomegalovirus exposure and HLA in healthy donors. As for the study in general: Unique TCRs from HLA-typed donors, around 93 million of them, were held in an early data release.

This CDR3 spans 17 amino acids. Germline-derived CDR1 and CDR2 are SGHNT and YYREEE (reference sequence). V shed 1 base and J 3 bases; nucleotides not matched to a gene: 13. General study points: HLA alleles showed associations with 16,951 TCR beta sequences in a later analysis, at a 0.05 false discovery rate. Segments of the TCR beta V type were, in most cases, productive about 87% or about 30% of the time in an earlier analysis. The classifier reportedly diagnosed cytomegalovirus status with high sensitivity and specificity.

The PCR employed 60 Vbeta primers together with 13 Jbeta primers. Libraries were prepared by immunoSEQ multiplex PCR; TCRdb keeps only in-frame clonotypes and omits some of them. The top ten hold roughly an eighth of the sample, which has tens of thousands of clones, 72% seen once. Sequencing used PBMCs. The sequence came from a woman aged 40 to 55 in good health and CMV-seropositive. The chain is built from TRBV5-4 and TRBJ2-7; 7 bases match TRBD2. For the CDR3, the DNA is TGTGCCAGCAGCTTGATGCTGGGGGGGACTACCGACTACGAGCAGTACTTC. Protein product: CASSLMLGGTTDYEQYF.